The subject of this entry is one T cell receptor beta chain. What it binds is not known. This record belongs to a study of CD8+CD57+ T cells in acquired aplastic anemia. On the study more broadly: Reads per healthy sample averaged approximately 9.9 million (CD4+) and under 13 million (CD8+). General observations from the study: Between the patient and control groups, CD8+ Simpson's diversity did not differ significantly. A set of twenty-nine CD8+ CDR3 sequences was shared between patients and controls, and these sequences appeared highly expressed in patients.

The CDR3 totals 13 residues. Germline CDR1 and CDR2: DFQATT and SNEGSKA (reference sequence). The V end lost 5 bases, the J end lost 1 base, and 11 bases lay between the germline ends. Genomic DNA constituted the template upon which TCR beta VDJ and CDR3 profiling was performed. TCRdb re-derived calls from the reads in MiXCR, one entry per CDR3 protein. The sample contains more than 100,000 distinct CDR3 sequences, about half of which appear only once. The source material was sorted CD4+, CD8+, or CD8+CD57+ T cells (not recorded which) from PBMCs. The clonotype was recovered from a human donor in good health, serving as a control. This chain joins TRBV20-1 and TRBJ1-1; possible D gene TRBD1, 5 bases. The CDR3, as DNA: TGCAGTGCTGAAACCGACAGGAACACTGAAGCTTTCTTT. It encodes CSAETDRNTEAFF.